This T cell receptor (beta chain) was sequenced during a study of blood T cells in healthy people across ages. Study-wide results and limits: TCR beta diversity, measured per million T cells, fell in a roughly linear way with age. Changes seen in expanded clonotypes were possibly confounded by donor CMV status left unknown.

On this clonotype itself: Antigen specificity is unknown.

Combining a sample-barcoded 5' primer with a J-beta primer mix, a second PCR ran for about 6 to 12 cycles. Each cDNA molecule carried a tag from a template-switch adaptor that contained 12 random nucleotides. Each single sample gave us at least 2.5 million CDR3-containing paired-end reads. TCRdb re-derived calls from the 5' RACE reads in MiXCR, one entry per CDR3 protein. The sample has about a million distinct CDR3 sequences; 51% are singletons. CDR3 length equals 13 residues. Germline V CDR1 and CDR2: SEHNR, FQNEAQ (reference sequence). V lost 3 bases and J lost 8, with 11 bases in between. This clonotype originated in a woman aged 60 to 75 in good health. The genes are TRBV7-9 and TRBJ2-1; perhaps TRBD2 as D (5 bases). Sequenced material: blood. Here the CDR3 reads CASSFGGGDEQFF. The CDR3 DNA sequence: TGTGCCAGCAGCTTCGGAGGAGGAGATGAGCAGTTCTTC.